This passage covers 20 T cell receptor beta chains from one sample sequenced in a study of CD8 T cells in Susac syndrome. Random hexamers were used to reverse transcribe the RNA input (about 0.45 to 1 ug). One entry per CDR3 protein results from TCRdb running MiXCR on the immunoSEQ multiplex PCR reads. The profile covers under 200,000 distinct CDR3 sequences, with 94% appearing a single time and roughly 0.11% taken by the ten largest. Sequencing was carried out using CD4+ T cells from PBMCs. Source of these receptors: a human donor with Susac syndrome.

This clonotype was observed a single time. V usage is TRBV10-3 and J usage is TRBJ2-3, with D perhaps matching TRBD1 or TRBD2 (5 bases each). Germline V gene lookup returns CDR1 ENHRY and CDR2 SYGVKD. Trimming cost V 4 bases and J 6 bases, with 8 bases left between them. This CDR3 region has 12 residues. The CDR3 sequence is CAISGGGDTQYF. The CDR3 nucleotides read TGTGCCATCAGTGGGGGCGGGGATACGCAGTATTTT.

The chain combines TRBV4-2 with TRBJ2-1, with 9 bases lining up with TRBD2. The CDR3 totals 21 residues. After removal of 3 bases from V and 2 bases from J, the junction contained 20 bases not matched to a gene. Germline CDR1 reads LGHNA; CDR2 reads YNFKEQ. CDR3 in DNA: TGTGCCAGCAGCCACCCTCATCGCGAGCGGGGGGCCTTAAACACCTACAATGAGCAGTTCTTC. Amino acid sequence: CASSHPHRERGALNTYNEQFF.

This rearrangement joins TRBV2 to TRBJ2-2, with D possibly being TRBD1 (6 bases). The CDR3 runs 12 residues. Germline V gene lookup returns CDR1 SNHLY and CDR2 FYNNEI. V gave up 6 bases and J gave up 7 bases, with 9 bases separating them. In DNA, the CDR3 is TGTGCCAGCAGACAGGGTGACGGGGAGCTGTTTTTT. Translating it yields CASRQGDGELFF.

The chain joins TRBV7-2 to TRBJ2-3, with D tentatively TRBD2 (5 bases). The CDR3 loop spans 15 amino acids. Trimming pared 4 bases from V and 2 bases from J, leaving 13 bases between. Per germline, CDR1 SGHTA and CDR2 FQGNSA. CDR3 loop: CASSSEGYPTDTQYF. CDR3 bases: TGTGCCAGCAGCTCAGAGGGATACCCCACAGATACGCAGTATTTT.

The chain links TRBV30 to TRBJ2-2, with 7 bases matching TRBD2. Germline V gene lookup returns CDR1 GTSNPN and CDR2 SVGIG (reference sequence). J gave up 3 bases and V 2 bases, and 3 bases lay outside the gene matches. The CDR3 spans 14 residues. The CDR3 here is CAWSHRGDTGELFF. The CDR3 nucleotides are TGTGCCTGGAGTCATCGGGGGGACACCGGGGAGCTGTTTTTT.

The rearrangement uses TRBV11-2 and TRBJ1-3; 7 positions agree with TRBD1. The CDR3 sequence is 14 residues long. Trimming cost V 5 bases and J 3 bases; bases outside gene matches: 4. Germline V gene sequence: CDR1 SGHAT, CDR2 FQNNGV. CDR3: CASSTQGSGNTIYF. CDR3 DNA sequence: TGTGCCAGCAGCACACAGGGGAGTGGAAACACCATATATTTT.

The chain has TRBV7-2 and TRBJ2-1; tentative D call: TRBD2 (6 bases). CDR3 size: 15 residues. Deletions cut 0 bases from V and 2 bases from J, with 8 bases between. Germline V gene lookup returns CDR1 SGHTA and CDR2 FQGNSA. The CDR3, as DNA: TGTGCCAGCAGCTTAGCAGCGGGCACCTACAATGAGCAGTTCTTC. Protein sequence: CASSLAAGTYNEQFF.

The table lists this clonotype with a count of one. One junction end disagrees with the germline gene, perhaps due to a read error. The CDR3 coding sequence is TGCAGTGCTGGAGACCCCATGAACACTGAAGCTTTCTTT. The encoded protein is CSAGDPMNTEAFF. The rearrangement joins TRBV20-1 to TRBJ1-1, with D unclear. The CDR3 loop spans 13 amino acids. Per the germline V gene, CDR1 is DFQATT and CDR2 is SNEGSKA (reference sequence).

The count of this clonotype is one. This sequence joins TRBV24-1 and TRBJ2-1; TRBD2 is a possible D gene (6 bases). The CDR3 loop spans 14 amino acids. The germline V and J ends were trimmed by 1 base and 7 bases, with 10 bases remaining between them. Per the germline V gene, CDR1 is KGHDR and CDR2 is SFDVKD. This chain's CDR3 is CATSDFRAGNEQFF. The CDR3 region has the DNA TGTGCCACCAGTGATTTTCGCGCGGGGAATGAGCAGTTCTTC.

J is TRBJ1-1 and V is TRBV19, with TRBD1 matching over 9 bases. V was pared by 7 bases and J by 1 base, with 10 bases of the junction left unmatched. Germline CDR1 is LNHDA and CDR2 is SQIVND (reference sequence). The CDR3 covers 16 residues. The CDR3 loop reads CASNPTGGAGNTEAFF. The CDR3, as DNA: TGTGCCAGTAATCCCACAGGGGGCGCCGGGAACACTGAAGCTTTCTTT. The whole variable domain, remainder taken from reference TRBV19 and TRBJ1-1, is DGGITQSPKYLFRKEGQNVTLSCEQNLNHDAMYWYRQDPGQGLRLIYYSQIVNDFQKGDIAEGYSVSREKKESFPLTVTSAQKNPTAFYLCASNPTGGAGNTEAFFGQGTRLTVV.

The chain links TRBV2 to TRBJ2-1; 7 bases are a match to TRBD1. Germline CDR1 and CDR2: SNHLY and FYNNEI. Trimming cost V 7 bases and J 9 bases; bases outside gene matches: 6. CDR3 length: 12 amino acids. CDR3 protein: CASNLDRTEQFF. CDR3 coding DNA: TGTGCCAGCAACTTGGACAGGACTGAGCAGTTCTTC. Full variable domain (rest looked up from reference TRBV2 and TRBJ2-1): EPEVTQTPSHQVTQMGQEVILRCVPISNHLYFYWYRQILGQKVEFLVSFYNNEISEKSEIFDDQFSVERPDGSNFTLKIRSTKLEDSAMYFCASNLDRTEQFFGPGTRLTVL.

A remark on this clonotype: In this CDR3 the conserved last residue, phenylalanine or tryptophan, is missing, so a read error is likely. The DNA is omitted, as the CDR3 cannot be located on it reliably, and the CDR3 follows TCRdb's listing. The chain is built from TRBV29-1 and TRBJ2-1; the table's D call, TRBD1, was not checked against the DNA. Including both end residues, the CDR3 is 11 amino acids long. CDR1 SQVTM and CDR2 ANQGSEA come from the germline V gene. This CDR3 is CSVDLGTGPSI.

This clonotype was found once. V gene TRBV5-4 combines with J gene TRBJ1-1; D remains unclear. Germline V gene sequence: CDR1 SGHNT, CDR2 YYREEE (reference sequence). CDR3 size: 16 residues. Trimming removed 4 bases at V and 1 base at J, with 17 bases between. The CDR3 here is CASSPSLRGSNTEAFF. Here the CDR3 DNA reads TGTGCCAGCAGCCCATCCCTACGGGGATCGAACACTGAAGCTTTCTTT.

CDR3 coding DNA: TGTGCCAGCAGCGTAGGGAGAGGGCCCAATCAGCCCCAGCATTTT. Translation gives CASSVGRGPNQPQHF. V is TRBV9 and J is TRBJ1-5; D is ambiguous. In germline, CDR1 is SGDLS, CDR2 YYNGEE. The CDR3 length is 15 residues. Trimming shortened V by 0 bases and J by 3 bases, and 10 bases separated the two germline ends. The full variable domain, its missing parts supplied by reference TRBV9 and TRBJ1-5, is DSGVTQTPKHLITATGQRVTLRCSPRSGDLSVYWYQQSLDQGLQFLIQYYNGEERAKGNILERFSAQQFPDLHSELNLSSLELGDSALYFCASSVGRGPNQPQHFGDGTRLSIL.

CDR3 sequence reads: CSARDQVAGSDTQYF. DNA for the CDR3: TGCAGTGCTAGAGATCAGGTAGCGGGGTCAGATACGCAGTATTTT. The chain carries TRBV20-1 and TRBJ2-3; 8 nucleotides match TRBD2. This CDR3 is built from 15 residues. The V gene end was trimmed by 0 bases and the J gene end by 4 bases; junction bases not matched to a gene: 6. CDR1 and CDR2 (germline): DFQATT, SNEGSKA (reference sequence).

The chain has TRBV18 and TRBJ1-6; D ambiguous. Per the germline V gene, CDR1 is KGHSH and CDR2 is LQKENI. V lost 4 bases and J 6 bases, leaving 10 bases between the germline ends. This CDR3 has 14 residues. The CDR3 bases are TGTGCCAGCTCACAGGGAATGGGTAATTCACCCCTCCACTTT. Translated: CASSQGMGNSPLHF.

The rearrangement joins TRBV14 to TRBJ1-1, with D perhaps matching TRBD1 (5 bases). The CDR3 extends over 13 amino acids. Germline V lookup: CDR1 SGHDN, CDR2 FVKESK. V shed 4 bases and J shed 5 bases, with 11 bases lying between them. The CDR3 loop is CASSRIRVTEAFF. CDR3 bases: TGTGCCAGCAGCCGTATCAGGGTGACTGAAGCTTTCTTT.

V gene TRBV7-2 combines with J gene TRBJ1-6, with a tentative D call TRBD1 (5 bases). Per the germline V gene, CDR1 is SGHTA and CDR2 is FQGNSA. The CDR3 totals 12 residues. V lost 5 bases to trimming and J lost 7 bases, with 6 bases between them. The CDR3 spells CASSRGNSPLHF. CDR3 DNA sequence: TGTGCCAGCAGCCGGGGCAATTCACCCCTCCACTTT.

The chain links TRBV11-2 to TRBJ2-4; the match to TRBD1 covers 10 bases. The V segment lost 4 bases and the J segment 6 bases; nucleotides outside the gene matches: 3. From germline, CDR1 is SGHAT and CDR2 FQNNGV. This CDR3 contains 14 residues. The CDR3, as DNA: TGTGCCAGCAGCTCAGGGACAGGGGCAAACATTCAGTACTTC. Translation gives CASSSGTGANIQYF.

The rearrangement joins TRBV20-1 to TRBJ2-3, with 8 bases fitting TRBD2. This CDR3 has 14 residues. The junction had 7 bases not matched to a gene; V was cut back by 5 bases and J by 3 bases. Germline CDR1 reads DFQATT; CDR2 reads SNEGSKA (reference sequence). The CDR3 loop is CSAPRGGRTDTQYF. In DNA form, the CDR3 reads TGCAGTGCTCCCCGGGGGGGCCGTACAGATACGCAGTATTTT.